These T cell receptor beta chains were read from a single sample in a study of T cell responses to AZD1222 COVID-19 vaccine. Sequenced by immunoSEQ multiplex PCR; TCRdb stores in-frame clones only, minus some. The sample has about 60,000 clones; more than 80% are singletons. The sample in question was peripheral blood, obtained on day 0 of MenACWY control vaccination. The receptors originated from an adult in good health. Both conserved end residues are part of each CDR3. Rows may omit the clone size; those that give it use once, few, many or a size class.

abundance	v_gene	j_gene	CDR3aa
-	TRBV7-2	TRBJ2-3	CASSAGTSAYTQYF
-	TRBV6-6	TRBJ2-7	CASSYSNRGNEQYF
once	TRBV18	TRBJ2-3	CASSPRPSSGTSSTDTQYF
-	TRBV6-5	TRBJ2-7	CASSSPGTSEYEQYF
-	TRBV7-2	TRBJ1-1	CASSLGWATEAFF
-	TRBV7-2	TRBJ1-5	CASSLVTGGDQPQHF
-	TRBV7-8	TRBJ1-5	CASSLAIGVNQPQHF
-	TRBV19	TRBJ1-4	CASSKGRTSTNEKLFF
-	TRBV9	TRBJ1-1	CASSVVGFTGDTEAFF
-	TRBV5-1	TRBJ2-5	CASGSQVSGKETQYF
-	TRBV30	TRBJ1-3	CAWRPGGGNTIYF
-	TRBV20-1	TRBJ1-2	CSLRGQYGYTF
-	TRBV19	TRBJ2-3	CATRPGSADTQYF
-	TRBV9	TRBJ1-1	CASSVGVQTNTEAFF
once	TRBV4-1	TRBJ2-6	CASSQEGGGGPTGANVLTF
-	TRBV15	TRBJ2-7	CATSRDGTGTEQYF
-	TRBV18	TRBJ2-2	CASSPGGIANTGELFF
-	TRBV27	TRBJ1-2	CASSPSTRGNYGYTF
-	TRBV30	TRBJ1-4	CAWSLPGGANEKLFF
once	TRBV6-4	TRBJ1-6	CASSGDSTNSPLHF
-	TRBV28	TRBJ1-3	CASKRSRAGNTIYF
-	TRBV6-5	TRBJ1-4	CASMEATNEKLFF
-	TRBV12-5	TRBJ2-2	CASGSNSGRLNTGELFF